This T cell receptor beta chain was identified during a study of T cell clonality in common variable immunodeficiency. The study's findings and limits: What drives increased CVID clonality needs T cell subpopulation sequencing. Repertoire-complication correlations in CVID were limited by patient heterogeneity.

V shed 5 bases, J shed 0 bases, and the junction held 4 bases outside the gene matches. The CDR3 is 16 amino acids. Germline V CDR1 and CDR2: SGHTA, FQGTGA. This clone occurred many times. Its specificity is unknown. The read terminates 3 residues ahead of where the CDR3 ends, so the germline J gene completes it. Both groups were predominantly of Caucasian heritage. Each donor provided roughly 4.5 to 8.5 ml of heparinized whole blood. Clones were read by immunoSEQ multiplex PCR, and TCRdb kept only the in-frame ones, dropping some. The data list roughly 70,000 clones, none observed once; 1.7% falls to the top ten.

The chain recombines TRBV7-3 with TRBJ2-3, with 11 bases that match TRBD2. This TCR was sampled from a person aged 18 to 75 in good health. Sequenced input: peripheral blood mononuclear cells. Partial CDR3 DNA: TGTGCCAGCAGCCTTAGCGGGGGGGCTAGCACAGATACG. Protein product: CASSLSGGASTDT. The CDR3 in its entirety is CASSLSGGASTDTQYF.